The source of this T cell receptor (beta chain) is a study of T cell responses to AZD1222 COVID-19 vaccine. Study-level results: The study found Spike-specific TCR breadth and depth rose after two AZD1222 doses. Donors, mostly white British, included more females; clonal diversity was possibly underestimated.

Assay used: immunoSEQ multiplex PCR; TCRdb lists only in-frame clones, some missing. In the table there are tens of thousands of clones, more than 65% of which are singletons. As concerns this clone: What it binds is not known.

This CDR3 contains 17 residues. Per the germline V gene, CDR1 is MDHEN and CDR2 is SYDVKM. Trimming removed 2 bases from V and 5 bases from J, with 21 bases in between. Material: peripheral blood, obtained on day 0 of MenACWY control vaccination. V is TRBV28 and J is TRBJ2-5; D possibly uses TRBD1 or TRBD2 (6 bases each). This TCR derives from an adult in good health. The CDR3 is CASSLSNGFRRGETQYF. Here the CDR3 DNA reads TGTGCCAGCAGTTTAAGTAACGGGTTTCGGAGGGGGGAGACCCAGTACTTC.